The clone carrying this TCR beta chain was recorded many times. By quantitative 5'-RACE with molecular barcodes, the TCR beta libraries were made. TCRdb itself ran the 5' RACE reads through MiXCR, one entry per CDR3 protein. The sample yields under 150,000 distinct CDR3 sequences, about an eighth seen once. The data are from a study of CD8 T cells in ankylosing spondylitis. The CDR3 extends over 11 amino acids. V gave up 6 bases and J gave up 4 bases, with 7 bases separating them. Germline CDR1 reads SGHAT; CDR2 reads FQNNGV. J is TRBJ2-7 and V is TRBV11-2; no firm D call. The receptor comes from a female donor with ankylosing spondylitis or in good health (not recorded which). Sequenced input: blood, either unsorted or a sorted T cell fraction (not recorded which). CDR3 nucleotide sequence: TGTGCCAGCAGTTACATATACGAGCAGTACTTC. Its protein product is CASSYIYEQYF.